This T cell receptor beta chain was sequenced in a study of shared clonotypes between healthy human individuals. Per germline, CDR1 LNHDA and CDR2 SQIVND (reference sequence). The CDR3 runs to 12 residues. V lost 5 bases and J 5 bases, leaving 7 bases between the germline ends. Libraries were prepared by immunoSEQ multiplex PCR; TCRdb keeps only in-frame clonotypes and omits some of them. Among some 450,000 clones listed, about 74% were seen once. The unsorted samples had some 90 million PBMCs used for genomic DNA. This clone has only a few counts. Sequencing used PBMCs. The source is a woman aged 40 to 55 in good health. Some clones in this sample may be carry-over from other donors' samples. The chain uses TRBV19 and TRBJ1-5; D not certain. The CDR3 here is CASSLNDQPQHF. DNA of the CDR3: TGTGCCAGTAGTCTGAACGATCAGCCCCAGCATTTT.